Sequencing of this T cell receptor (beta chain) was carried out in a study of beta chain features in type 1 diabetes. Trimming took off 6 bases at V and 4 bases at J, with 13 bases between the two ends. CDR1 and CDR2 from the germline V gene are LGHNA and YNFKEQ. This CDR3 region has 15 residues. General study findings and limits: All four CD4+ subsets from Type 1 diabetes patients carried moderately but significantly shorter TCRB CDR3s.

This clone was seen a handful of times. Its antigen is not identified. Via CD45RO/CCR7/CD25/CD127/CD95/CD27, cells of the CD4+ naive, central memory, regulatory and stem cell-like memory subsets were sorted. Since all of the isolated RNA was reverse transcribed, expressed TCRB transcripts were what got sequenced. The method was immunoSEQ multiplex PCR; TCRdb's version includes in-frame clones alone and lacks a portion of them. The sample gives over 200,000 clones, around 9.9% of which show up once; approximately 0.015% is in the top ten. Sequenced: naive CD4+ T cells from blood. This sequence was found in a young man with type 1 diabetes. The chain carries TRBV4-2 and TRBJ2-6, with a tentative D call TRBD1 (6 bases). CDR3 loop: CASRPQGSGANVLTF. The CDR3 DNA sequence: TGTGCCAGCAGACCACAGGGTTCCGGGGCCAACGTCCTGACTTTC.